These T cell receptor beta chains were read from a single sample in a study of T-cell memory formation after mild COVID-19. TCRdb ran MiXCR on the 5' RACE reads and lists one entry per CDR3 protein. The sample has 400,000 to 500,000 distinct CDR3 sequences; roughly 20% are singletons. The sample was PBMCs or a T cell subset sorted from them (not recorded which). Source of these receptors: an adult woman who had mild COVID-19 (a few samples of this study predate the infection). Cell type and time point are not known. CDR3s include the opening cysteine and the closing phenylalanine or tryptophan. A D gene is named only where the DNA matches it firmly. The listing skips clone size in some rows; elsewhere it reads once, few, many or a size class.

NA | TRBJ2-3 | TRBV5-1 | NA | TGCGCCAGCAGTGGGGAGGGCACAGATACGCAGTATTTT | CASSGEGTDTQYF
NA | TRBJ1-1 | TRBV7-2 | NA | TGTGCCAGCAGCCCTATGGTTTTAGTGAACACTGAAGCTTTCTTT | CASSPMVLVNTEAFF
NA | TRBJ1-4 | TRBV2 | NA | TGTGCCAGCAGTGTAAGGGGCCTCAATGAAAAACTGTTTTTT | CASSVRGLNEKLFF
NA | TRBJ2-1 | TRBV9 | few | TGTGCCAGCAGCACCCTCGGGGGGCGAAACAATGAGCAGTTCTTC | CASSTLGGRNNEQFF
TRBD2 | TRBJ2-3 | TRBV24-1 | few | TGTGCCACCAGTGATCGGGGACTAGCGACAGATACGCAGTATTTT | CATSDRGLATDTQYF
NA | TRBJ2-7 | TRBV12-3/TRBV12-4 | few | TGTGCCAGCAGTTTAACAGGCCTGAAGGGTGAGCAGTACTTC | CASSLTGLKGEQYF
NA | TRBJ1-4 | TRBV5-1 | NA | TGCGCCAGCAGTTTAGACTCCGCGCTAGGAAAACTGTTTTTT | CASSLDSALGKLFF
NA | TRBJ1-3 | TRBV7-9 | few | TGTGCCAGCAGCTTAGGTGGGACTAGCTCTGGAAACACCATATATTTT | CASSLGGTSSGNTIYF
NA | TRBJ1-2 | TRBV29-1 | NA | TGCAGCTTATCGGGAGGCCGAGATGGTGGCTACACCTTC | CSLSGGRDGGYTF
TRBD2 | TRBJ2-1 | TRBV7-2 | NA | TGTGCCAGCAGCTATGGGACTAGCGGGCGGGATGAGCAGTTCTTC | CASSYGTSGRDEQFF
NA | TRBJ1-1 | TRBV7-9 | few | TGTGCCAGCAGCCCGGGACTCCCCAGCACTGAAGCTTTCTTT | CASSPGLPSTEAFF
TRBD1 | TRBJ1-5 | TRBV20-1 | few | TGCAGTGCTAGTGAGGGACAGGGGGCCGGAGGGCCCCAGCATTTT | CSASEGQGAGGPQHF
NA | TRBJ1-5 | TRBV7-9 | NA | TGTGCCAGCAGCTTAGCAGGGGCTAGCAATCAGCCCCAGCATTTT | CASSLAGASNQPQHF
TRBD1 | TRBJ1-5 | TRBV19 | NA | TGTGCCAGTACCCCGGGACAGGGTTATAGCAATCAGCCCCAGCATTTT | CASTPGQGYSNQPQHF
TRBD2 | TRBJ2-3 | TRBV12-3/TRBV12-4 | NA | TGTGCCAGCAGCCCAACCCCTCGACTAGCGGGGAGACGGGATACGCAGTATTTT | CASSPTPRLAGRRDTQYF
TRBD2 | TRBJ2-3 | TRBV6-5 | NA | TGTGCCAGCAGGTTCCGGACTAGCGGGGCTAGCACAGATACGCAGTATTTT | CASRFRTSGASTDTQYF
TRBD2 | TRBJ2-3 | TRBV6-5 | few | TGTGCCAGCAGGACTGGACTAGCTGGAACAGATACGCAGTATTTT | CASRTGLAGTDTQYF
NA | TRBJ2-1 | TRBV6-6 | NA | TGTGCCAGCAGCAGAACAGGGTTAGAAGGGTTCTTC | CASSRTGLEGFF
NA | TRBJ2-7 | TRBV9 | few | TGTGCCAGCAGCGTAACGGCGCTTGCCTACGAGCAGTACTTC | CASSVTALAYEQYF
NA | TRBJ2-1 | TRBV12-3/TRBV12-4 | NA | TGTGCCAGCAGTCCCCGAGCAGGGGGAGGCGATGAGCAGTTCTTC | CASSPRAGGGDEQFF
NA | TRBJ2-5 | TRBV11-2 | NA | TGTGCCAGCACGGAATGGGGGGAGTCCGCCCAGGAGACCCAGTACTTC | CASTEWGESAQETQYF
TRBD1 | TRBJ2-5 | TRBV12-3/TRBV12-4 | few | TGTGCCAGCAGTTCGCACACAGGGGGCGCAGCGCAGACCCAGTACTTC | CASSSHTGGAAQTQYF
TRBD2 | TRBJ2-1 | TRBV5-1 | few | TGCGCCAGCAGCTTGGCAGGCGGGAGGCCTTTTGGTGAGCAGTTCTTC | CASSLAGGRPFGEQFF
TRBD2 | TRBJ2-3 | TRBV5-4 | NA | TGTGCCAGCAGCCTAGCGGAGCTTGCGACGCAGTATTTT | CASSLAELATQYF
NA | TRBJ2-3 | TRBV7-3 | few | TGTGCCAGCAGCTTACGCGAGGCAGGGACGGTGACAGATACGCAGTATTTT | CASSLREAGTVTDTQYF
TRBD1 | TRBJ2-7 | TRBV5-1 | few | TGCGCCAGCAGCCCGAGTGGACAGGGAACGACCTACGAGCAGTACTTC | CASSPSGQGTTYEQYF
NA | TRBJ2-2 | TRBV20-1 | few | TGCAGTAGCGTTACCCCGAACACCGGGGAGCTGTTTTTT | CSSVTPNTGELFF
NA | TRBJ1-1 | TRBV3-1 | NA | TGTGCCAGCAGCCAAGTTCTTGGAACCGTGAACACTGAAGCTTTCTTT | CASSQVLGTVNTEAFF
NA | TRBJ2-1 | TRBV7-9 | few | TGTGCCAGCAGCCCTTCGGACCCTCGCCAGTTCTTC | CASSPSDPRQFF
TRBD1 | TRBJ2-7 | TRBV6-2/TRBV6-3 | many | TGTGCCAGCACCCCTCGGGGACAGGGATCCTACGAGCAGTACTTC | CASTPRGQGSYEQYF
TRBD2 | TRBJ2-1 | TRBV24-1 | NA | TGTGCCACCAGTGATTTGACCGGGAGGGCCGTCGATGAGCAGTTCTTC | CATSDLTGRAVDEQFF
TRBD2 | TRBJ2-1 | TRBV10-3 | few | TGTGCCATCAGTGAGTCAGGCTCTAGCGGGAGACGCCATGAGCAGTTCTTC | CAISESGSSGRRHEQFF
TRBD2 | TRBJ2-1 | TRBV20-1 | NA | TGCAGTGCTAGACAACTAGCGGGGGCGCACAATGAGCAGTTCTTC | CSARQLAGAHNEQFF